Listed below are T cell receptor beta chains from one sample, sequenced in a study of blood T cell repertoires in COVID-19. The assay was immunoSEQ multiplex PCR, and TCRdb's table has in-frame clones only and misses some. The top ten clones hold under 8% of a sample with about 180,000 clones, approximately 85% of them seen once. The sample was PBMCs or T cells enriched from blood (not recorded which). These receptors originate from a man in his forties who had recovered from COVID-19. CDR3s include the opening cysteine and the closing phenylalanine or tryptophan. Part of the rows lack a size; the others show once, few, many or a class for expanded clones.

>TRBV6-5|TRBJ1-5|.
CASRRGTAGNQPQHF
>TRBV28|TRBJ2-5|.
CASGEETQYF
>TRBV2|TRBJ2-3|many
CASNAGPDTQYF
>TRBV19|TRBJ2-2|.
CASSITGVVTGELFF
>TRBV6-5|TRBJ2-1|.
CASSQGHPQGEFF
>TRBV24-1|TRBJ1-1|.
CATSHMNTEAFF
>TRBV4-1|TRBJ1-2|.
CASRPTGQTYGYTF
>TRBV2|TRBJ2-5|.
CASGRGGETQYF
>TRBV29-1|TRBJ1-5|once
CSVVDSLQPQHF
>TRBV11-3|TRBJ2-3|.
CASSSTGGRNTDTQYF